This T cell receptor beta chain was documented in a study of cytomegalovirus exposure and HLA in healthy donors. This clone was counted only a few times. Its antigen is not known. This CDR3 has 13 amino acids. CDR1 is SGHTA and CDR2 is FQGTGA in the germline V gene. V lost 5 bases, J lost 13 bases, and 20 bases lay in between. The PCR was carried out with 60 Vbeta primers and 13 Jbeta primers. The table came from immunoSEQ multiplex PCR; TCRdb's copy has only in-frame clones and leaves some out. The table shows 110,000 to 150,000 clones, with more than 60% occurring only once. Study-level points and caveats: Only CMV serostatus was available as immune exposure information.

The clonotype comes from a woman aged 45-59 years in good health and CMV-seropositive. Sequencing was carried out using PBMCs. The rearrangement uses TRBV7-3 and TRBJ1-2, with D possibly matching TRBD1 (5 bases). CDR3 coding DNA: TGTGCCAGCAGCCCGGGGGACCTGGGGCGTGGCACCTTC. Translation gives CASSPGDLGRGTF.